This T cell receptor (beta chain) was captured in a study of T cells in Graves' hyperthyroidism and ophthalmopathy. Notes on the study in general: Researchers report that a 13 V-J model separated ophthalmopathy from stable hyperthyroidism. Most thyroid clonotypes expanded above 0.001 appeared in blood too.

Isolation of PBMCs was performed on 8 to 10 ml fresh peripheral blood. This clonotype was observed many times. Its specificity is unknown. Amplified TCR beta CDR3 regions derived from RNA transcripts. First-round RT-PCR of the TCR CDR3 relied on the HTBI primer set. MiXCR, applied by TCRdb to the multiplex PCR reads, yields one record per CDR3 protein. The sample has hundreds of thousands of distinct CDR3 sequences; just under 20% are singletons. Germline CDR1 is MNHEY and CDR2 is SVGAGI. CDR3 size: 17 residues. The trim removed 2 bases at V and 4 bases at J, leaving 13 bases unmatched. This receptor was obtained from a man aged 35-49 years with Graves' ophthalmopathy. This chain links TRBV6-5 with TRBJ1-1, with TRBD1 identical over 7 bases. Sequenced material: blood. CDR3 DNA sequence: TGTGCCAGCAGTTACGTCCTAAGGGGGCTTTTAGGCACTGAAGCTTTCTTT. The encoded protein is CASSYVLRGLLGTEAFF.